What follows describes a single TCR delta chain. By its share of the sample, this clone is medium-sized (0.01 to 0.1%). There is no known antigen for this receptor. Base qualities are missing; no much larger clone stands one base away. This specimen includes other DNA sequences encoding the same CDR3. Receptor amplification or capture employed RT-PCR. TCR cDNA was generated by reverse transcription of PBMC RNA with SuperScript II and gamma-chain- and delta-chain-specific primers. The cDNA was purified with AMPure XP beads, then amplified and indexed with Illumina adapters using the Nextera XT Index Kit. Sequencing of the gammadelta TCR libraries was done on an Illumina MiSeq using a V2 300-cycle kit. Under the source paper's analysis protocol: Using MiXCR v2.1.12, CDR3 sequences were assembled, and reads were mapped onto D, J and V genes obtained from GenBank. VDJtools v1.2.1 was used to perform repertoire analyses of the CDR3 clonotypes. Clone calls in TCRdb were regenerated from the public reads with CATT, after which identical DNA sequences shared one row. The V and J calls here are based on TCRdb, not the publication. The sample has 2,500 to 4,000 delta-chain clones on record, approximately 30% of them singletons. About 7.3% of the sample rests with the top ten.

The CDR3 covers 20 residues, taking in both the cysteine and the phenylalanine. The only DNA kept is the CDR3, 60 bases in frame from the first base. Trimming removed 5 bases from V and 2 bases from J; the gene matches leave 20 bases unexplained. Based on the germline V gene, the CDR1 and CDR2 sequences are TSWWSYY and QGS. Pregnant women receiving prenatal care in Kampala, Uganda, were recruited, and the infants of these women were enrolled, with documentation of maternal HIV status required. Home visits to families took place weekly, and collection of infant clinical information, oral swabs and peripheral blood began at 6 weeks of age and was repeated every 4 months after that. Blood was collected in heparin tubes, and PBMC were isolated by Ficoll-Paque density gradient centrifugation and cryopreserved. This specimen comes from a study of delta chains in infants with herpesvirus infections (dated by TCRdb to 2023 to 2025). Some background on the complete study: A Ugandan infant birth cohort was prospectively followed from birth to characterize gammadelta T cell responses to primary cytomegalovirus (CMV) infection. Blood samples from the infants were grouped into approximate ages of 1.5, 4, 8 and 12 months. The study looked for a public fetal Vdelta1/Vgamma8 gammadelta TCR clonotype in infants infected with CMV after birth. From PBMC, gammadelta TCRs were sequenced for roughly 18 CMV-infected infants (one congenitally infected) and 8 CMV-uninfected infants who had sufficient sample available. Previously published Belgian fetal and cord blood gammadelta TCR data were added only for comparison and were not generated in this cohort. Broader findings and caveats from the paper: Of about 18 CMV-infected infants, several carried the public Vdelta1 clonotype: three infants infected postnatally before 120 days of age and the congenitally infected infant. The public clonotype was found only at the first time point after infection and was absent in uninfected infants and in those infected after 120 days. The authors acknowledged a small sample size and a lack of race- or environment-matched controls, because almost all Ugandans acquire CMV before adulthood. The frequency of the public clonotype among Vdelta1 cells appeared to be inversely correlated with age at infection and fell quickly, apparently not lasting beyond around 9 weeks. In CMV-uninfected infants, the public clonotype might still be present but below the detection limit.

The chain is encoded by TRDV1 joined to TRDJ1, with 10 central nucleotides matching TRDD3. This specimen was peripheral blood, taken at time point 3 of longitudinal follow-up. This clonotype was obtained from a human donor who was a Ugandan infant, either HIV-exposed or HIV-unexposed (not recorded which). Here the CDR3 is given as CALGPPAAYSVLGDTDKLIF. The sequenced DNA is TGTGCTCTTGGGCCGCCAGCCGCCTACTCCGTACTGGGGGATACCGATAAACTCATCTTT.